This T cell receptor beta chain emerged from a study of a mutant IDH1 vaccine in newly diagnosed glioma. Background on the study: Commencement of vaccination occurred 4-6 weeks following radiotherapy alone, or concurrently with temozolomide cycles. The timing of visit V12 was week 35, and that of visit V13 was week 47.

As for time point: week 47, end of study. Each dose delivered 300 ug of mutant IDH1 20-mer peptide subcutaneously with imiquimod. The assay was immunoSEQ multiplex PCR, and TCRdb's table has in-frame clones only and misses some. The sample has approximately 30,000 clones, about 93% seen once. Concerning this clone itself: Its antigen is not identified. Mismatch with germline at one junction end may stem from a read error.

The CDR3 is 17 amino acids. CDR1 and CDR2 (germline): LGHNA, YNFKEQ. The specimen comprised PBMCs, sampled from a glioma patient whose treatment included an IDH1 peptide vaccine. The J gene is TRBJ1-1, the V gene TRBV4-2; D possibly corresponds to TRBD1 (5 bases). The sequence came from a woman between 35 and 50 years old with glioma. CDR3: CASSQDSQRGRNTEAFF. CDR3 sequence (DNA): TGTGCCAGCAGTCAAGATAGTCAGAGGGGCAGGAACACTGAAGCTTTCTTT.